Below are 29 T cell receptor beta chains sequenced from a single sample in a study of T-cell reconstitution after alpha-beta-depleted transplantation in children (TCRdb year 2016). The library was obtained by PCR. The sequencer listed for this sample is Illumina HiSeq 2500. Molecular barcoding was employed in the preparation of TCR libraries, with unique molecular identifiers being used to normalize TCRbeta repertoire quantification. In-frame beta chains were kept once TCRdb had trimmed the public reads at Q25 with fastp and called clones with MiXCR. Rows matching on CDR3 protein sequence are summarized as one entry with the most common DNA and genes. Across this sample there are about 870,000 distinct CDR3 sequences, with about 16% seen only once. The ten largest clones represent approximately 5% of the sample. What the treatment or condition label conveys for this sample: allogeneic hematopoietic cell transplantation with graft depleted of TCRalphabeta T cells and CD19 B cells.

The sample was PBMCs, mostly from graft donor cells, taken 360 days after TCRalphabeta/CD19-depleted stem cell transplant. The receptors come from a male patient between 10 and 17 years old who had a stem cell transplant for acute lymphoblastic leukemia, so the T cells may come from the graft donor.

Many counts were recorded for this clonotype. The chain joins TRBV7-9 to TRBJ2-1, with D perhaps given as TRBD1 or TRBD2 (5 bases each). The CDR3 runs to 15 residues. Germline CDR1 SEHNR, CDR2 FQNEAQ (reference sequence). The V gene lost 2 bases and the J gene lost 1 base, with 9 bases spanning the gap. The CDR3 nucleotides read TGTGCCAGCAGCTTACCGGGGCTATCCTACAATGAGCAGTTCTTC. It codes for CASSLPGLSYNEQFF.

This clonotype was counted a few times. The rearrangement links TRBV7-7 to TRBJ2-1, with 7 bases that match TRBD2. The V gene end was trimmed by 3 bases and the J gene end by 5 bases; junction bases not matched to a gene: 4. CDR1 and CDR2 (germline): SSHAT, FNYEAQ (reference sequence). This CDR3 is built from 14 residues. The CDR3 nucleotides are TGTGCCAGCAGCTTTGGCGGGGGACACAATGAGCAGTTCTTC. Amino acids: CASSFGGGHNEQFF.

The J gene is TRBJ1-1, the V gene TRBV12-3 or TRBV12-4; TRBD1 agrees at 8 bases. The CDR3 consists of 15 residues. V lost 5 bases to trimming and J lost 0 bases; unmatched junction nucleotides: 5. The CDR3 loop is CASSVPGQVNTEAFF. CDR3 in DNA: TGTGCCAGCAGTGTGCCGGGACAGGTGAACACTGAAGCTTTCTTT.

This clonotype was observed a handful of times. The chain links TRBV20-1 to TRBJ1-5; a possible D gene is TRBD1 (5 bases). Germline CDR1 and CDR2: DFQATT and SNEGSKA (reference sequence). Trimming stripped 7 bases from V and 1 base from J, with 8 bases between. The CDR3 spans 12 residues. The CDR3 spells CSVWGSNQPQHF. CDR3 coding DNA: TGCAGTGTTTGGGGGAGCAATCAGCCCCAGCATTTT.

V and J are TRBV5-1 and TRBJ2-3; 9 bases map to TRBD2. The V gene's germline CDR1 is SGHRS and CDR2 YFSETQ. The junction had 7 bases not matched to a gene; V was cut back by 0 bases and J by 2 bases. This CDR3 is 17 amino acids long. The CDR3 coding sequence is TGCGCCAGCAGCTTGGGCTCTAGCGGGGCCCTCACAGATACGCAGTATTTT. As protein: CASSLGSSGALTDTQYF.

On this clonotype itself: A read error may be the cause here, since a much bigger clone is one base away. This chain links TRBV12-3 or TRBV12-4 with TRBJ2-7, with no clear D. V dropped 4 bases and J dropped 7 bases, with 17 bases sitting between them. CDR3 length: 14 residues. The CDR3 DNA is TGTGCCAGCAGTTCAGACGTAATTTCTTGGGAGCAGTACTTC. Protein sequence: CASSSDVISWEQYF.

There are a few counts of this clonotype. The V and J genes are TRBV29-1 and TRBJ1-1; D uncertain. Germline V gives CDR1 SQVTM, CDR2 ANQGSEA. V was trimmed by 5 bases and J by 4 bases, leaving 14 bases between them. The CDR3 runs to 13 residues. The CDR3, as DNA: TGCAGCGTTATTAGTGTCGGAGGCACTGAAGCTTTCTTT. Its protein product is CSVISVGGTEAFF.

The chain has TRBV6-5 and TRBJ1-5; 9 bases agree with TRBD1. This CDR3 comprises 16 residues. The trim removed 5 bases at V and 0 bases at J, leaving 5 bases unmatched. Per the germline V gene, CDR1 is MNHEY and CDR2 is SVGAGI. CDR3 DNA sequence: TGTGCCAGCAGTCACAGGGGGCTGTATAGCAATCAGCCCCAGCATTTT. This translates into CASSHRGLYSNQPQHF.

This chain connects TRBV18 to TRBJ2-1; 8 bases fit TRBD2. This CDR3 comprises 15 residues. Germline V CDR1 and CDR2: KGHSH, LQKENI. After removal of 3 bases from V and 5 bases from J, the junction contained 6 bases not matched to a gene. CDR3 bases: TGTGCCAGCTCACCGGGGGTAGCGGGAAACAATGAGCAGTTCTTC. Translating it yields CASSPGVAGNNEQFF.

The chain links TRBV25-1 to TRBJ1-2; no firm D call. Germline loops: CDR1 MGHDK, CDR2 SYGVNS. The CDR3 spans 12 residues. Trimming took off 3 bases at V and 3 bases at J, with 5 bases between the two ends. The CDR3 DNA follows: TGTGCCAGCAGTGACGGATACTATGGCTACACCTTC. This gives the protein CASSDGYYGYTF.

The V and J genes are TRBV7-8 and TRBJ2-7; perhaps TRBD1 as D (7 bases). The CDR3 sequence is 16 residues long. Trimming shortened V by 4 bases and J by 0 bases, and 16 bases separated the two germline ends. CDR1 and CDR2 from the germline V gene are SGHVS and FQNEAQ. This chain's CDR3 is CASSSRGGTVSYEQYF. For the CDR3, the DNA is TGTGCCAGCAGCTCGAGGGGCGGGACAGTCTCCTACGAGCAGTACTTC.

This clonotype came up a few times. The gene calls are TRBV5-1 and TRBJ1-1; D possibly corresponds to TRBD1 (5 bases). The V gene's germline CDR1 is SGHRS and CDR2 YFSETQ. With 6 bases removed from V and 0 bases from J, the gap between germline ends came to 12 bases. The CDR3 runs 14 residues. The CDR3 region is CASTPGVLNTEAFF. The CDR3 DNA follows: TGCGCCAGCACCCCGGGGGTATTGAACACTGAAGCTTTCTTT.

V gene TRBV7-2 combines with J gene TRBJ2-5; TRBD2 matches 10 bases. The CDR3 runs 15 residues. Trimming at V came to 6 bases and at J to 4 bases, leaving 8 bases not matched to a gene. CDR1 is SGHTA and CDR2 is FQGNSA in the germline V gene. The CDR3 loop is CASSRLAGHGETQYF. As DNA, the CDR3 is TGTGCCAGCAGTCGACTAGCGGGCCACGGAGAGACCCAGTACTTC.

Worth noting for this clonotype: The junction departs from germline at one end; a sequencing error may be responsible. J is TRBJ1-2 and V is TRBV20-1; D may be TRBD1 (5 bases). The germline gives CDR1 DFQATT, CDR2 SNEGSKA (reference sequence). CDR3 size: 11 residues. The CDR3, as DNA: TGCAGTGCTAGTAAAGGCAGGGCTTCACCCTTC. Translated: CSASKGRASPF.

This clonotype occurred a few times. The genes are TRBV5-1 and TRBJ1-2; the D is unclear. The CDR3 is 12 amino acids. With 0 bases removed from V and 7 bases from J, the gap between germline ends came to 7 bases. Per the germline V gene, CDR1 is SGHRS and CDR2 is YFSETQ. CDR3: CASSLGQPGYTF. CDR3 nucleotide sequence: TGCGCCAGCAGCTTGGGGCAACCTGGCTACACCTTC.

The V gene is TRBV15, the J gene TRBJ2-7; D possibly uses TRBD1 or TRBD2 (6 bases each). Germline V gene sequence: CDR1 LNHNV, CDR2 YYDKDF (reference sequence). Trimming cost V 0 bases and J 7 bases, with 22 bases left between them. The CDR3 consists of 17 residues. CDR3 region: CATSRDHLGGEIWEQYF. CDR3 DNA: TGTGCCACCAGCAGAGATCACCTCGGGGGCGAGATTTGGGAGCAGTACTTC.

Worth noting for this clonotype: The germline gene is not matched at one end of the junction; a read error may be the cause. The rearrangement joins TRBV4-2 to TRBJ2-1; 9 bases are shared with TRBD2. This CDR3 spans 18 amino acids. Germline values: CDR1 LGHNA, CDR2 YNFKEQ. DNA of the CDR3: TGTGCCATCAGCCCTTGGATAGCGGGAGTCCTGACCTACAATGAGCAGTTCTTC. Translated, it gives CAISPWIAGVLTYNEQFF.

V and J are TRBV5-1 and TRBJ2-1; possibly TRBD2 for D (6 bases). This CDR3 is 15 amino acids long. Trimming took off 1 base at V and 4 bases at J, with 12 bases between the two ends. Germline loops: CDR1 SGHRS, CDR2 YFSETQ. CDR3 sequence: CASSLTGAGYNEQFF. The CDR3 DNA sequence: TGCGCCAGCAGCTTGACCGGAGCGGGTTACAATGAGCAGTTCTTC.

V gene TRBV19 combines with J gene TRBJ1-5; D is undetermined. The CDR3 consists of 15 residues. Germline loops: CDR1 LNHDA, CDR2 SQIVND (reference sequence). Trimming took 7 bases from V and 2 from J, leaving 15 bases between them. CDR3 DNA sequence: TGTGCCAGTACCCCCGGGTCAGAGGGCAATCAGCCCCAGCATTTT. This gives the protein CASTPGSEGNQPQHF.

This clonotype was observed a few times. J is TRBJ2-5 and V is TRBV12-3 or TRBV12-4, with D unclear. The V and J ends lost 5 bases and 8 bases respectively, with 21 bases between them. The CDR3 is 15 amino acids. The CDR3 protein is CASSPVPADFGTQYF. CDR3 nucleotides: TGTGCCAGCAGTCCCGTTCCGGCCGATTTTGGAACCCAGTACTTC.

The rearrangement links TRBV4-1 to TRBJ2-7; D is perhaps TRBD2 (5 bases). CDR1 and CDR2 (germline): MGHRA, YSYEKL. This CDR3 region has 15 residues. V shed 0 bases and J shed 5 bases, with 14 bases lying between them. CDR3 nucleotide sequence: TGCGCCAGCAGCCAAGACCCCCGAGGTAGCGACGAGCAGTACTTC. Its translation: CASSQDPRGSDEQYF.

This clonotype was seen a few times. This rearrangement joins TRBV5-1 to TRBJ2-1, with 14 bases fitting TRBD2. The V gene end was trimmed by 0 bases and the J gene end by 10 bases; junction bases not matched to a gene: 6. Germline loops: CDR1 SGHRS, CDR2 YFSETQ. This CDR3 spans 16 amino acids. This chain's CDR3 is CASSLGPGLAGEEQFF. CDR3 DNA: TGCGCCAGCAGCTTGGGACCGGGACTAGCGGGAGAGGAGCAGTTCTTC. The variable domain in full, completed from reference TRBV5-1 and TRBJ2-1, reads KAGVTQTPRYLIKTRGQQVTLSCSPISGHRSVSWYQQTPGQGLQFLFEYFSETQRNKGNFPGRFSGRQFSNSRSEMNVSTLELGDSALYLCASSLGPGLAGEEQFFGPGTRLTVL.

CDR3 amino acids: CASSSPGPWGYYEQYF. CDR3 DNA sequence: TGTGCCAGCAGCTCCCCGGGACCCTGGGGCTACTACGAGCAGTACTTC. The chain has TRBV7-9 and TRBJ2-7; D is perhaps TRBD1 or TRBD2 (5 bases each). Germline V gene sequence: CDR1 SEHNR, CDR2 FQNEAQ (reference sequence). The CDR3 is made up of 16 amino acids. V lost 4 bases and J 3 bases, leaving 19 bases between the germline ends.

The CDR3 is CATSDFKRSGLATQYF. CDR3 coding DNA: TGTGCCACCAGTGATTTTAAGCGTTCAGGGCTTGCGACCCAGTACTTC. This rearrangement joins TRBV24-1 to TRBJ2-5; D is perhaps TRBD1 (5 bases). From germline, CDR1 is KGHDR and CDR2 SFDVKD. There are 16 residues in the CDR3. V shed 1 base and J shed 7 bases, with 18 bases lying between them.

This clonotype was counted a single time. This may arise from a read error, as a much more abundant clone is one base away. V gene TRBV6-2 or TRBV6-3 combines with J gene TRBJ2-1; D is unresolved. The CDR3 is 13 residues long. Germline V CDR1 and CDR2: MNHEY, SVGEGT. CDR3 bases: TGTGCCAGCAGTTTCCGACTTGGGAATGAGCAGATCTTC. This sequence encodes CASSFRLGNEQIF.

This clonotype was detected a few times. V usage is TRBV5-1 and J usage is TRBJ2-7; TRBD2 aligns across 10 bases. CDR3 length: 17 amino acids. The V segment lost 0 bases and the J segment 4 bases; nucleotides outside the gene matches: 10. Germline CDR1 and CDR2: SGHRS and YFSETQ. The CDR3 spells CASSLVAGGQFLYEQYF. CDR3 nucleotide sequence: TGCGCCAGCAGCTTGGTAGCGGGAGGCCAATTCTTATACGAGCAGTACTTC.

This clonotype was seen at least ten times. J is TRBJ2-5 and V is TRBV27; D call uncertain. Trimming pared 3 bases from V and 9 bases from J, leaving 17 bases between. The CDR3 is 14 residues long. Germline V gene data show CDR1 as MNHEY and CDR2 as SMNVEV (reference sequence). Written as DNA, the CDR3 is TGTGCCAGCAGTTTCGGGCCATTGTGGGGTTCCCAGTACTTC. It encodes CASSFGPLWGSQYF.

This clonotype was observed a few times. The V gene is TRBV5-1, the J gene TRBJ1-1; 8 bases align to TRBD1. Trimming cost V 4 bases and J 0 bases; bases outside gene matches: 8. The CDR3 sequence is 16 residues long. CDR1 is SGHRS and CDR2 is YFSETQ in the germline V gene. CDR3 loop: CASSADRGFVNTEAFF. In nucleotides, the CDR3 is TGCGCCAGCAGCGCCGACAGGGGCTTTGTGAACACTGAAGCTTTCTTT.

The CDR3 here is CASSGTASTDTQYF. The CDR3 bases are TGTGCCAGCAGCGGGACAGCTAGCACAGATACGCAGTATTTT. V usage is TRBV12-3 or TRBV12-4 and J usage is TRBJ2-3; the match to TRBD1 covers 7 bases. The CDR3 runs to 14 residues. After removal of 6 bases from V and 0 bases from J, the junction contained 3 bases not matched to a gene.